Listed below are T cell receptor beta chains from one sample, sequenced in a study of blood T cell repertoires in COVID-19. The protocol was immunoSEQ multiplex PCR, while the TCRdb copy is restricted to in-frame clones and leaves out a portion. The sample has 150,000 to 200,000 clones; about four fifths are singletons. The specimen sequenced was peripheral blood. Receptors were obtained from a human donor with acute or convalescent COVID-19. The donor label of this sample is uncertain. Both conserved end residues are part of each CDR3. Fields, in order: clone size, D gene, V gene, J gene, CDR3 DNA, CDR3 protein. The D gene is left open where the match is weak. Some rows have no size entry. The others give once, few or many, or a class for an expanded clone.

clone_size: -; d_call: TRBD1; v_call: TRBV28; j_call: TRBJ2-1; cdr3_nt: TGTGCCAGCAGTTCCCAGGGGGCTCCCCCCAATGAGCAGTTCTTC; cdr3_aa: CASSSQGAPPNEQFF
clone_size: -; d_call: -; v_call: TRBV2; j_call: TRBJ1-4; cdr3_nt: TGTGCCAGCAGTGAATTAGGGGGGGATAATGAAAAACTGTTTTTT; cdr3_aa: CASSELGGDNEKLFF
clone_size: -; d_call: TRBD1; v_call: TRBV19; j_call: TRBJ1-5; cdr3_nt: TGTGCCAGTAGTCCCACAGGGGGCGCCGGGAAACAGCCCCAGCATTTT; cdr3_aa: CASSPTGGAGKQPQHF
clone_size: -; d_call: -; v_call: TRBV30; j_call: TRBJ1-1; cdr3_nt: TGTGCCTGGAGTGTAAGCCTGGCCTTTCTAGAGTACACTGAAGCTTTCTTT; cdr3_aa: CAWSVSLAFLEYTEAFF
clone_size: few; d_call: TRBD1; v_call: TRBV28; j_call: TRBJ1-1; cdr3_nt: TGTGCCATCCCCAGGGGGGTAATGAACACTGAAGCTTTCTTT; cdr3_aa: CAIPRGVMNTEAFF
clone_size: -; d_call: TRBD2; v_call: TRBV19; j_call: TRBJ2-5; cdr3_nt: TGTGCCAGTAGTGAGACTAGCGTGGAGACCCAGTACTTC; cdr3_aa: CASSETSVETQYF
clone_size: -; d_call: -; v_call: TRBV5-1; j_call: TRBJ2-3; cdr3_nt: TGCGCCAGCAGCTTCTCTAGCGTCACAGATACGCAGTATTTT; cdr3_aa: CASSFSSVTDTQYF
clone_size: -; d_call: TRBD2; v_call: TRBV7-2; j_call: TRBJ2-5; cdr3_nt: TGTGCCAGCAGCTCTCAGCGGGAGGTCCGGGAGACCCAGTACTTC; cdr3_aa: CASSSQREVRETQYF
clone_size: -; d_call: -; v_call: TRBV6-6; j_call: TRBJ1-4; cdr3_nt: TGTGCCAGCAGTTACGGGCAGGGAGGGCCTAATGAAAAACTGTTTTTT; cdr3_aa: CASSYGQGGPNEKLFF
clone_size: -; d_call: TRBD1; v_call: TRBV19; j_call: TRBJ2-3; cdr3_nt: TGTGCCAGCCGGGACAGGGCGACAGATACGCAGTATTTT; cdr3_aa: CASRDRATDTQYF
clone_size: -; d_call: -; v_call: TRBV27; j_call: TRBJ1-6; cdr3_nt: TGTGCCAGCCGATCAGGGTTTAATTCACCCCTCCACTTT; cdr3_aa: CASRSGFNSPLHF
clone_size: -; d_call: -; v_call: TRBV14; j_call: TRBJ2-6; cdr3_nt: TGTGCCAGCAGCCAAGCCCCAAAAAGCTCCGGGGCCAACGTCCTGACTTTC; cdr3_aa: CASSQAPKSSGANVLTF
clone_size: -; d_call: -; v_call: TRBV29-1; j_call: TRBJ1-2; cdr3_nt: TGCAGCGTTGAGCGGGGCCAGGGCCTATTTTCTGATGGCTACACCTTC; cdr3_aa: CSVERGQGLFSDGYTF
clone_size: -; d_call: -; v_call: TRBV14; j_call: TRBJ2-7; cdr3_nt: TGTGCCAGCAGCATACGCCCCAGCTCCTACGAGCAGTACTTC; cdr3_aa: CASSIRPSSYEQYF
clone_size: -; d_call: -; v_call: TRBV11-2; j_call: TRBJ2-1; cdr3_nt: TGTGCCAGCAGCCTAACGGGGGACCCCCTCTCCTACAATGAGCAGTTCTTC; cdr3_aa: CASSLTGDPLSYNEQFF
clone_size: -; d_call: -; v_call: TRBV29-1; j_call: TRBJ2-1; cdr3_nt: TGCAGCGTTGGCCAGGCAGGTGAGCAGTTCTTC; cdr3_aa: CSVGQAGEQFF
clone_size: once; d_call: -; v_call: TRBV7-8; j_call: TRBJ2-7; cdr3_nt: TGTGCCAGCAGCTTAGGGGTCGGGGAAAACTACGAGCAGTACTTC; cdr3_aa: CASSLGVGENYEQYF
clone_size: -; d_call: TRBD1; v_call: TRBV7-9; j_call: TRBJ2-7; cdr3_nt: TGTGCCAGCATCCCGGACAGGGGGCTCTACGAGCAGTACTTC; cdr3_aa: CASIPDRGLYEQYF
clone_size: -; d_call: -; v_call: TRBV2; j_call: TRBJ2-1; cdr3_nt: TGTGCCAGCAGCCCGGGCGCGACCCGGGGGAATGAGCAGTTCTTC; cdr3_aa: CASSPGATRGNEQFF
clone_size: -; d_call: TRBD1; v_call: TRBV2; j_call: TRBJ2-6; cdr3_nt: TGTGCCAGCAGGAGGGCACAGGGGCCTGGGGCCAACGTCCTGACTTTC; cdr3_aa: CASRRAQGPGANVLTF
clone_size: -; d_call: -; v_call: TRBV5-6; j_call: TRBJ2-3; cdr3_nt: TGTGCCAGCAGCCCGGTCCCGTGGGAGACGCAGTATTTT; cdr3_aa: CASSPVPWETQYF
clone_size: few; d_call: TRBD2; v_call: TRBV9; j_call: TRBJ2-7; cdr3_nt: TGTGCCAGCAGCGTAGTTGCGGGAGGGCGGTACGAGCAGTACTTC; cdr3_aa: CASSVVAGGRYEQYF
clone_size: -; d_call: TRBD2; v_call: TRBV5-6; j_call: TRBJ2-3; cdr3_nt: TGTGCCAGCAGCAGTAGCGGGGGGCGCACAGATACGCAGTATTTT; cdr3_aa: CASSSSGGRTDTQYF
clone_size: -; d_call: -; v_call: TRBV7-3; j_call: TRBJ2-3; cdr3_nt: TGTGCCAGCACCCCAGGGCCGGGAGCCCACCCTTTATATAGCACAGATACGCAGTATTTT; cdr3_aa: CASTPGPGAHPLYSTDTQYF
clone_size: -; d_call: -; v_call: TRBV30; j_call: TRBJ1-1; cdr3_nt: TGTGCCTGGAACATACAGGGAGATGCGGTAGGGGCTTTCTTT; cdr3_aa: CAWNIQGDAVGAFF
clone_size: -; d_call: -; v_call: TRBV30; j_call: TRBJ2-4; cdr3_nt: TGTGCCTGGAACCGACAACTCTCAGGCACCAAAAACATTCAGTACTTC; cdr3_aa: CAWNRQLSGTKNIQYF
clone_size: few; d_call: -; v_call: TRBV7-2; j_call: TRBJ1-1; cdr3_nt: TGTGCCAGCAGCTGGTACCGGGACACTGAAGCTTTCTTT; cdr3_aa: CASSWYRDTEAFF
clone_size: -; d_call: -; v_call: TRBV5-1; j_call: TRBJ2-5; cdr3_nt: TGCGCCAGCAGCTTGACCGGACAGTGGGAGACCCAGTACTTC; cdr3_aa: CASSLTGQWETQYF
clone_size: -; d_call: -; v_call: TRBV7-2; j_call: TRBJ2-7; cdr3_nt: TGTGCCAGCACCCCATCGGTGGGGCCCTACGAGCAGTACTTC; cdr3_aa: CASTPSVGPYEQYF
clone_size: once; d_call: -; v_call: TRBV9; j_call: TRBJ2-1; cdr3_nt: TGTGCCAGCAGCGTAGGAGGTGCGATTGAGCAGTTCTTC; cdr3_aa: CASSVGGAIEQFF
clone_size: few; d_call: TRBD2; v_call: TRBV30; j_call: TRBJ2-5; cdr3_nt: TGTGCCTGGAGCCCACTAGCGGCCCAAGAGACCCAGTACTTC; cdr3_aa: CAWSPLAAQETQYF
clone_size: -; d_call: -; v_call: TRBV4-2; j_call: TRBJ1-2; cdr3_nt: TGTGCCAGCAGCCCAAGGGAGGGGGAGGGCTATGGCTACACCTTC; cdr3_aa: CASSPREGEGYGYTF
clone_size: -; d_call: -; v_call: TRBV2; j_call: TRBJ2-1; cdr3_nt: TGTGCCAGCAGGACCGGGACATATTACAATGAGCAGTTCTTC; cdr3_aa: CASRTGTYYNEQFF
clone_size: -; d_call: -; v_call: TRBV6-5; j_call: TRBJ2-3; cdr3_nt: TGTGCCAGCAGTTATTCTAGCGGCACAGATACGCAGTATTTT; cdr3_aa: CASSYSSGTDTQYF
clone_size: -; d_call: -; v_call: TRBV27; j_call: TRBJ1-6; cdr3_nt: TGTGCCAGCAGTCCCCGCTCAGGGTATTCACCCCTCCACTTT; cdr3_aa: CASSPRSGYSPLHF
clone_size: -; d_call: -; v_call: TRBV30; j_call: TRBJ1-3; cdr3_nt: TGTGCCTGGAGTGTTCTCCAGGCTGTGACTGGAAACACCATATATTTT; cdr3_aa: CAWSVLQAVTGNTIYF
clone_size: -; d_call: -; v_call: TRBV12-3/TRBV12-4; j_call: TRBJ1-4; cdr3_nt: TGTGCCAGCAGTTTAGCGGGGACTCTTCAGCTGTTTTTT; cdr3_aa: CASSLAGTLQLFF
clone_size: -; d_call: TRBD1; v_call: TRBV2; j_call: TRBJ2-1; cdr3_nt: TGTGCCAGCAGCGGACAGGGGGCACAAGAGCAGTTCTTC; cdr3_aa: CASSGQGAQEQFF
clone_size: once; d_call: TRBD1; v_call: TRBV30; j_call: TRBJ2-7; cdr3_nt: TGTGCCTGGAGAGACCGGGACAGGGGCTACGAGCAGTACTTC; cdr3_aa: CAWRDRDRGYEQYF
clone_size: few; d_call: TRBD1; v_call: TRBV28; j_call: TRBJ2-7; cdr3_nt: TGTGCCAGCAGTTCGCGACAGGGGGCGAGCGAGCAGTACTTC; cdr3_aa: CASSSRQGASEQYF
clone_size: -; d_call: -; v_call: TRBV11-2; j_call: TRBJ1-1; cdr3_nt: TGTGCCAGTTCTCTGCGGGGTGAAGCTTTCTTT; cdr3_aa: CASSLRGEAFF
clone_size: -; d_call: TRBD1; v_call: TRBV10-2; j_call: TRBJ1-1; cdr3_nt: TGCGCCAGCAGTGAGATTTGGAGGAGAGGGACAGACGGCGGAGCTTTCTTT; cdr3_aa: CASSEIWRRGTDGGAFF
clone_size: few; d_call: -; v_call: TRBV2; j_call: TRBJ1-3; cdr3_nt: TGTGCCAGCAGTGAAAGCTTGCTCTTGAGGGGAAACACCATATATTTT; cdr3_aa: CASSESLLLRGNTIYF
clone_size: -; d_call: -; v_call: TRBV6-5; j_call: TRBJ1-4; cdr3_nt: TGTGCCAGCAGTTTATCCGGAGGGTCTAATGAAAAACTGTTTTTT; cdr3_aa: CASSLSGGSNEKLFF
clone_size: -; d_call: TRBD1; v_call: TRBV7-9; j_call: TRBJ1-4; cdr3_nt: TGTGCCAGCAGCTCGAGACAGGGAAGTAATGAAAAACTGTTTTTT; cdr3_aa: CASSSRQGSNEKLFF
clone_size: -; d_call: TRBD1; v_call: TRBV5-8; j_call: TRBJ1-2; cdr3_nt: TGTGCCAGCAGCTCCGGACAGGGGGGTAACTATGGCTACACCTTC; cdr3_aa: CASSSGQGGNYGYTF
clone_size: -; d_call: -; v_call: TRBV30; j_call: TRBJ1-5; cdr3_nt: TGTGCCGTCCGGGACATTAATAGCAATCAGCCCCAGCATTTT; cdr3_aa: CAVRDINSNQPQHF
clone_size: -; d_call: TRBD1; v_call: TRBV6-2/TRBV6-3; j_call: TRBJ2-1; cdr3_nt: TGTGCCAGCAGTCCCACAGGGGTAGGAGGCAATGAGCAGTTCTTC; cdr3_aa: CASSPTGVGGNEQFF
clone_size: few; d_call: -; v_call: TRBV14; j_call: TRBJ2-5; cdr3_nt: TGTGCCAGCAGCCAAGGAGGGGGGAGGGTATTCCGGACCCAGTACTTC; cdr3_aa: CASSQGGGRVFRTQYF
clone_size: -; d_call: TRBD1; v_call: TRBV19; j_call: TRBJ1-1; cdr3_nt: TGTGCCAGTAGCCCTTATGGACAGGTAATGAACACTGAAGCTTTCTTT; cdr3_aa: CASSPYGQVMNTEAFF
clone_size: -; d_call: TRBD2; v_call: TRBV6-2/TRBV6-3; j_call: TRBJ2-3; cdr3_nt: TGTGCCAGCAGTTCTCGACTAGCGGGGAGCACAGATACGCAGTATTTT; cdr3_aa: CASSSRLAGSTDTQYF
clone_size: -; d_call: -; v_call: TRBV29-1; j_call: TRBJ2-5; cdr3_nt: TGCAGCGTTGGGGACTCCGAGACCCAGTACTTC; cdr3_aa: CSVGDSETQYF
clone_size: -; d_call: -; v_call: TRBV5-5; j_call: TRBJ2-1; cdr3_nt: TGTGCCAGCAGCTCGGGACTCGCCTTCAATGAGCAGTTCTTC; cdr3_aa: CASSSGLAFNEQFF
clone_size: once; d_call: TRBD2; v_call: TRBV6-1; j_call: TRBJ2-5; cdr3_nt: TGTGCCAGCAGTGTTCTTTTGGCCAGCGGGGGGAAGAGCCAAGAGACCCAGTACTTC; cdr3_aa: CASSVLLASGGKSQETQYF
clone_size: -; d_call: TRBD1; v_call: TRBV19; j_call: TRBJ1-6; cdr3_nt: TGTGCCAGTTCGGACAGGCGTTATTCACCCCTCCACTTT; cdr3_aa: CASSDRRYSPLHF